This section outlines one TCR beta chain sequence together with its context. Its antigen is not identified. Compared with germline, one end of the junction differs, possibly owing to a read error. The sample comes from a study of Graves' ophthalmopathy and Graves' hyperthyroidism. Regarding the study as a whole: Discrimination between ophthalmopathy and stable hyperthyroidism by a 13-signature model showed roughly 88% sensitivity and about 84% specificity.

Germline V lookup: CDR1 DFQATT, CDR2 SNEGSKA (reference sequence). The CDR3 length is 14 residues. Amplification from RNA transcripts yielded the TCR beta CDR3 regions. RT-PCR with HTBI primers came first, then second-round multiplex PCR. TCRdb fed the multiplex PCR reads into MiXCR, producing one record per CDR3 protein. Of about 380,000 distinct CDR3 sequences listed, 15% to 19% are singletons. The source material was peripheral blood. The TCR comes from a woman aged 18-29 years with stable Graves' hyperthyroidism. This chain joins TRBV20-1 and TRBJ2-5; 9 bases fit TRBD1. CDR3 protein: CSARATGGAETQHF. The CDR3 nucleotides are TGCAGTGCTAGAGCCACAGGGGGCGCCGAGACCCAGCACTTC.